This TCR beta chain was retrieved from a study of PD-L1 blockade in urothelial cancer. The CDR3 is 13 residues long. The junction had 2 bases not matched to a gene; V was cut back by 3 bases and J by 6 bases. Germline assignment: CDR1 MDHEN and CDR2 SYDVKM. Time point indicated: pretreatment peripheral blood. This clone was detected once. Antigen specificity is unknown. Study-level findings and limits: Pretreatment TCR clonality in blood under the median foretold superior survival.

Added to each PCR by spiking were synthetic TCR analog templates. Here immunoSEQ multiplex PCR was the method, and the copy in TCRdb shows in-frame clones only, minus some. The sample lists fewer than 75,000 clones; about 90% were seen once. The chain recombines TRBV28 with TRBJ2-7; 10 bases agree with TRBD1. The sequence came from an older man with urothelial cancer. Sequencing was performed on PBMCs, taken around atezolizumab (anti-PD-L1) treatment. CDR3 amino acids: CASSLTGGGEQYF. CDR3 coding DNA: TGTGCCAGCAGTTTGACAGGGGGCGGCGAGCAGTACTTC.